This T cell receptor beta chain is drawn from a study of CD4 T cells in relation to SARS-CoV-2 and coronaviruses. Study-level background: The HLA restriction of the shared crossreactive spike epitopes was mapped. Study-wide results and limits: Crossreactivity was assessed only for spike protein, not other viral proteins.

To note about this clone: Its matching antigen is unknown.

The unexposed donors gave CD4+ T cells in 2011-2018, prior to COVID-19. Uncultured naive and memory CD4+ T cells supplied DNA for deep TCR-beta sequencing. Measured with immunoSEQ multiplex PCR; TCRdb has only the in-frame clones, and not every one. The sample consists of tens of thousands of clones, just over 85% of them appearing once. This CDR3 comprises 15 residues. The germline CDR1 and CDR2 sequences are SGHRS and YFSETQ. Trimming shortened V by 0 bases and J by 3 bases, and 12 bases separated the two germline ends. Sequencing was carried out using memory CD4+ T cells from PBMCs. This clonotype originated in a human donor in good health. J is TRBJ2-5 and V is TRBV5-1; weak D call: TRBD2 (6 bases). This CDR3 is CASSLAPGAEETQYF. The CDR3 DNA is TGCGCCAGCAGCTTGGCCCCGGGAGCAGAAGAGACCCAGTACTTC. Filled out from reference TRBV5-1 and TRBJ2-5, the complete variable domain reads KAGVTQTPRYLIKTRGQQVTLSCSPISGHRSVSWYQQTPGQGLQFLFEYFSETQRNKGNFPGRFSGRQFSNSRSEMNVSTLELGDSALYLCASSLAPGAEETQYFGPGTRLLVL.